This TCR beta chain was recovered during a study of PD-L1 blockade in urothelial cancer. Study overall: The patients' atezolizumab therapy, 1,200 mg intravenously every 3 weeks, started in the mid-2010s.

V was pared by 4 bases and J by 4 bases, with 15 bases of the junction left unmatched. The germline gives CDR1 MDHEN, CDR2 SYDVKM. The CDR3 length is 18 residues. The assay was immunoSEQ multiplex PCR, and TCRdb's table has in-frame clones only and misses some. The sample yields around 53,000 clones, approximately 80% seen once. Samples were collected from each patient before treatment and during treatment. Each patient gave between 1 and 8 of them in total. This sequence was found in a man aged 35-49 years with urothelial cancer. V usage is TRBV28 and J usage is TRBJ2-1; TRBD1 matches at 8 bases. The sequencing here drew on PBMCs, taken around atezolizumab (anti-PD-L1) treatment. Here the CDR3 reads CASSSNTARGHSYNEQFF. The CDR3 bases are TGTGCCAGCAGTTCCAATACCGCCAGGGGGCATTCTTACAATGAGCAGTTCTTC.